This TCR beta chain was sequenced during a study of T cell changes during pregnancy in multiple sclerosis. With 3 bases clipped from V and 6 bases from J, the junction kept 10 bases outside the gene matches. The germline V gene encodes CDR1 LNHDA and CDR2 SQIVND (reference sequence). This CDR3 is built from 15 residues. The repertoire was sequenced with immunoSEQ multiplex PCR; TCRdb's copy has only in-frame clones and lacks some. The sample has roughly 89,000 clones; 90% to 95% are singletons. The input for sequencing was peripheral blood, taken in the first trimester of pregnancy. The source is a female donor with multiple sclerosis, enrolled in a pregnancy study. V usage is TRBV19 and J usage is TRBJ1-2, with 7 bases identical to TRBD1. CDR3: CASSIWTGDFNGYTF. CDR3 sequence (DNA): TGTGCCAGTAGTATCTGGACAGGAGACTTCAATGGCTACACCTTC.